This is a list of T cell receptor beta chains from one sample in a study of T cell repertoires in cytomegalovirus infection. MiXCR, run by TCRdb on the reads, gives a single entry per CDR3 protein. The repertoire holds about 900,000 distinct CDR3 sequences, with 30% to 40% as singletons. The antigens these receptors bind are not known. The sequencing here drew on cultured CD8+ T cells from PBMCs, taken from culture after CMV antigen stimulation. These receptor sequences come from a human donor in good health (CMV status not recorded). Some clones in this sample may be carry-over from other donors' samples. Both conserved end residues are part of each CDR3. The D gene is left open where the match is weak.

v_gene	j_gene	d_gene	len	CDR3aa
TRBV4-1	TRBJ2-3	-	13	CASSQFLTDTQYF
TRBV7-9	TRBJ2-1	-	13	CASTGKTRDNTFF
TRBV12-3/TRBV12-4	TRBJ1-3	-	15	CASSPDIASGNTIYF
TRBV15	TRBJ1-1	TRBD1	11	CATRTGTEAFF
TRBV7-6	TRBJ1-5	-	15	CASSLTVDSNQPQHF
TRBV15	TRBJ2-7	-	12	CATRGAAYEQYF
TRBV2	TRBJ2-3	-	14	CASSEVGNTDTQYF
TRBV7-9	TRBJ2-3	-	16	CASSPRRLANTDTQYF
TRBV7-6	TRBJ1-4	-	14	CASSWGRGGEKLFF
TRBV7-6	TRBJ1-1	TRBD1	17	CASSLGSGGAVNTEAFF
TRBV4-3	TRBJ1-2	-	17	CASSQDGWGHPNYGYTF
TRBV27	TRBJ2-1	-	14	CASSSAPYYNEQFF
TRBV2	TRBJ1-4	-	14	CASSELGGSEKLFF
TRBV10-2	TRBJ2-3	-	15	CASRSGTLFVSTQYF
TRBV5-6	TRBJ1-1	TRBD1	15	CASSVPKQGAGEAFF